Each of the 8 T cell receptor beta chains below was sequenced from the same sample in a study of vaccination effects on CD4 cells after COVID-19. Antigens of these TCRs are unknown. Expansion of antigen-specific CD4+ T cells with viral peptide pools was carried out by the ViraFEST assay before sequencing. At the end of less than 12 days of culture, CD4+ T cells were isolated. Each participant was administered two doses of either the BNT162b2 or the mRNA-1273 vaccine. Using immunoSEQ multiplex PCR, the repertoire was profiled, and TCRdb retains in-frame clones only, with some absent. The sample consists of tens of thousands of clones, around four fifths of them appearing once. The sequenced sample was CD4+ T cells from PBMCs cultured with HCoV-229E spike peptides, obtained after COVID-19 vaccination. The receptors shown here come from a human donor who received a COVID-19 vaccine.

The chain employs TRBV2 and TRBJ2-3; 7 nucleotides match TRBD2. The CDR3 is made up of 15 amino acids. Germline lookup yields CDR1 SNHLY and CDR2 FYNNEI. The V segment lost 6 bases and the J segment 4 bases; nucleotides outside the gene matches: 10. The CDR3 DNA reads TGTGCCAGCAGACCACTAGCGTCTCTCGCAGATACGCAGTATTTT. This gives the protein CASRPLASLADTQYF.

The chain employs TRBV4-3 and TRBJ2-1, with D unclear. The CDR3 totals 15 residues. Deletions cut 1 base from V and 2 bases from J, with 9 bases between. CDR1 and CDR2 (germline): LGHNA, YSLEER. The CDR3 here is CASSQGHDTYNEQFF. The CDR3 DNA follows: TGCGCCAGCAGCCAAGGCCACGACACCTACAATGAGCAGTTCTTC.

The chain has TRBV18 and TRBJ1-4; 9 nucleotides line up with TRBD1. The CDR3 length is 14 residues. Trimming cost V 3 bases and J 8 bases; bases outside gene matches: 4. The germline CDR1 and CDR2 sequences are KGHSH and LQKENI. CDR3 coding DNA: TGTGCCAGCTCACCGCGACAGGGGGACGAAAAACTGTTTTTT. Translated: CASSPRQGDEKLFF.

The chain links TRBV5-1 to TRBJ2-1; 12 nucleotides line up with TRBD2. The germline V gene encodes CDR1 SGHRS and CDR2 YFSETQ. The V gene end was trimmed by 6 bases and the J gene end by 10 bases; junction bases not matched to a gene: 8. This CDR3 spans 14 amino acids. The chain's CDR3 is CASIRLAGDQEQFF. For the CDR3, the DNA is TGCGCCAGCATTAGACTAGCGGGGGATCAGGAGCAGTTCTTC.

This clone was seen more than once but under ten times. The J gene is TRBJ2-1, the V gene TRBV9, with D tentatively TRBD2 (7 bases). Germline CDR1 is SGDLS and CDR2 is YYNGEE. V was pared by 4 bases and J by 1 base, with 15 bases between. The CDR3 spans 16 residues. The CDR3 DNA is TGTGCCAGCAGCCTCACCGGGGGGCAGTCCTACAATGAGCAGTTCTTC. Its translation: CASSLTGGQSYNEQFF.

This chain links TRBV7-9 with TRBJ1-1; the match to TRBD1 covers 8 bases. The CDR3 covers 14 residues. Trimming at V came to 5 bases and at J to 10 bases, leaving 12 bases not matched to a gene. Per the germline V gene, CDR1 is SEHNR and CDR2 is FQNEAQ (reference sequence). CDR3: CASSLSGQGIRAFF. The CDR3, as DNA: TGTGCCAGCAGCCTAAGCGGACAGGGTATAAGAGCTTTCTTT.

The chain is built from TRBV5-1 and TRBJ1-1, with 8 bases aligning to TRBD1. Germline trimming cut 4 bases from V and 4 bases from J; bases unmatched to any gene: 9. The CDR3 has 15 amino acids. CDR1 and CDR2 from the germline V gene are SGHRS and YFSETQ. The CDR3 sequence is CASSPPWTGSTEAFF. The CDR3 coding sequence is TGCGCCAGCAGCCCTCCCTGGACAGGGAGCACTGAAGCTTTCTTT.

The chain's CDR3 is CASSKTSSGNTIYF. The CDR3 DNA follows: TGTGCCAGCAGCAAAACTAGCTCTGGAAACACCATATATTTT. The chain combines TRBV7-9 with TRBJ1-3; D unclear. CDR1 SEHNR and CDR2 FQNEAQ come from the germline V gene (reference sequence). This CDR3 is built from 14 residues. Trimming cost V 5 bases and J 0 bases, with 8 bases left between them.